The T cell receptor (beta chain) under discussion was sequenced for a study of shared clonotypes between healthy human individuals. Study-wide context: Those who served as donors were a couple of women and three men between the ages of 18 and 49. Whole-study results and caveats: Shared clonotypes: 4.5% to 5% naive CD4, 3% to 3.5% naive CD8, 2.3% memory CD4, around 0.4% memory CD8. The study's rarefaction showed incomplete sorted-subset sequencing despite large depth.

CDR1 SGHRS and CDR2 YFSETQ come from the germline V gene. The ends lost 1 base at V and 8 bases at J; junction bases unmatched: 7. The CDR3 is 16 residues long. About this clone itself: Its specificity is not known.

Using immunoSEQ multiplex PCR, the repertoire was profiled, and TCRdb retains in-frame clones only, with some absent. The sample yields about 2.4 million clones, approximately 92% seen once. The chain is built from TRBV5-1 and TRBJ2-1; TRBD2 matches 12 bases. The source material was naive CD4+ T cells sorted from blood. The subset is: CD45RA+ positively selected. This TCR was sampled from a young man in good health. In DNA, the CDR3 is TGCGCCAGCAGCTTGCCTAGACTAGCGGGAGTCGATGAGCAGTTCTTC. This sequence encodes CASSLPRLAGVDEQFF.